This T cell receptor (beta chain) originates from a study of CD4 T cells in relation to SARS-CoV-2 and coronaviruses. Whole-study results and caveats: Crossreactivity was assessed only for spike protein, not other viral proteins.

A remark on this clone: The antigen remains unidentified.

Sequencing was performed with immunoSEQ multiplex PCR; in TCRdb, only in-frame clones are kept and a portion is missing. In the table there are roughly 21,000 clones, around four fifths of which are singletons. CD4+ T cells from unexposed donors were obtained before the COVID-19 pandemic (2011-2018). The cells were cultured for about ten days before CD4+ T cells were isolated. Unexposed-donor CD4+ T cells were probed with SARS-CoV-2 S/N and four cold-coronavirus spikes, cells permitting. About 2 million PBMCs per well were cultured with roughly 10 IU/ml IL-2. This CDR3 region has 15 residues. The junction had 4 bases not matched to a gene; V was cut back by 0 bases and J by 6 bases. Germline loops: CDR1 LNHNV, CDR2 YYDKDF (reference sequence).

Sequencing was done on a sample of CD4+ T cells from PBMCs, cultured in vitro. The clonotype originates from a human donor in good health. This chain connects TRBV15 to TRBJ2-1, with 8 positions matching TRBD2. CDR3 bases: TGTGCCACCAGCAGAGATAAGGGACTAGTCAATGAGCAGTTCTTC. Residues: CATSRDKGLVNEQFF.